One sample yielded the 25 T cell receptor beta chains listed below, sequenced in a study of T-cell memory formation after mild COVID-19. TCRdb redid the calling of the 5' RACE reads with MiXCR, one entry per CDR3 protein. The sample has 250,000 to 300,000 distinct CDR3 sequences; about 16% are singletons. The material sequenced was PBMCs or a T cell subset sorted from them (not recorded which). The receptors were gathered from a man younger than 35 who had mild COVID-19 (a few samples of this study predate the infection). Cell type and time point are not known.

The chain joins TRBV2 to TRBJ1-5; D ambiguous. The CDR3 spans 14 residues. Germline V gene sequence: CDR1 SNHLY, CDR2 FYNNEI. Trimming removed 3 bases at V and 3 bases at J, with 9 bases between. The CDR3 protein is CASSDTSDNQPQHF. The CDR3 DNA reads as TGTGCCAGCAGTGACACTAGCGACAATCAGCCCCAGCATTTT.

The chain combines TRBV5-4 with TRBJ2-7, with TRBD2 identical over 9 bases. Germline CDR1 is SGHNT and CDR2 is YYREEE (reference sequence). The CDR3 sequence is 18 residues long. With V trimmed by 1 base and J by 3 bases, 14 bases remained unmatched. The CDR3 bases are TGTGCCAGCAGCTTGTCCAGCGGGGGGACCTTCTCCGGCTACGAGCAGTACTTC. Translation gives CASSLSSGGTFSGYEQYF.

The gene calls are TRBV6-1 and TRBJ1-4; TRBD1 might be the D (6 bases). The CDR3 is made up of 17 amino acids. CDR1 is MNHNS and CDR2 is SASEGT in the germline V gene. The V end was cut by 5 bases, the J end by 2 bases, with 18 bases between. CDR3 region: CASSRTLGGSTNEKLFF. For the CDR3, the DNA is TGTGCCAGCAGTCGAACGTTGGGGGGCTCGACTAATGAAAAACTGTTTTTT.

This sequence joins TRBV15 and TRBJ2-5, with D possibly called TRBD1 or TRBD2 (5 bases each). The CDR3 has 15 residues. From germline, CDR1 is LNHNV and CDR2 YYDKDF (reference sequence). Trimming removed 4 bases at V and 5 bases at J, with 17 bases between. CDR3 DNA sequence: TGTGCCACCAGCACTAGGGTGGGGGATCTGGAGACCCAGTACTTC. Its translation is CATSTRVGDLETQYF. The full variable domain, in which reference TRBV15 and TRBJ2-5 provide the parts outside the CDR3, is DAMVIQNPRYQVTQFGKPVTLSCSQTLNHNVMYWYQQKSSQAPKLLFHYYDKDFNNEADTPDNFQSRRPNTSFCFLDIRSPGLGDTAMYLCATSTRVGDLETQYFGPGTRLLVL.

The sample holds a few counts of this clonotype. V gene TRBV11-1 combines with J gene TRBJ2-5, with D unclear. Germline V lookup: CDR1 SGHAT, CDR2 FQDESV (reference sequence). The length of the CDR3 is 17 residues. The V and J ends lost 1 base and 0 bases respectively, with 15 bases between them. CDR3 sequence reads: CASSLGQANSNQETQYF. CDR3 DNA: TGTGCCAGCAGCTTAGGGCAAGCCAATAGCAACCAAGAGACCCAGTACTTC.

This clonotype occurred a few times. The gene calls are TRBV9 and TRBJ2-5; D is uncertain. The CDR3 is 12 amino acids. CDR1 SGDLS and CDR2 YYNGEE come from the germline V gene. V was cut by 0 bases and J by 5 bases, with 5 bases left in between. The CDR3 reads CASSVAGETQYF. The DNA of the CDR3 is TGTGCCAGCAGCGTAGCCGGGGAGACCCAGTACTTC.

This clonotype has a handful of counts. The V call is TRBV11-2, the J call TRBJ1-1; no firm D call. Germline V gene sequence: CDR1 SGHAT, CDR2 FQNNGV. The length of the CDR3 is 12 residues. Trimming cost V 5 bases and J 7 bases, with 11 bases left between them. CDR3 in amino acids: CASSPISSEAFF. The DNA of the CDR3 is TGTGCCAGCAGCCCAATTTCGAGTGAAGCTTTCTTT.

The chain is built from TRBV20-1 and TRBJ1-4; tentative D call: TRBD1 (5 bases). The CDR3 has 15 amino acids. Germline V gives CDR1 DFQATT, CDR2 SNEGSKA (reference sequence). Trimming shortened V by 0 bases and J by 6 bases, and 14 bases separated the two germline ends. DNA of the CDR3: TGCAGTGCTAGAGATCGTGGGGGTCTTGATGAAAAACTGTTTTTT. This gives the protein CSARDRGGLDEKLFF.

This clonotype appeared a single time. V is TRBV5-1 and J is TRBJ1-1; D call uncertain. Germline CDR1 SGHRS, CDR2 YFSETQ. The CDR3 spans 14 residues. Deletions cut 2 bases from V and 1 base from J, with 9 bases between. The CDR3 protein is CASSLTPSNTEAFF. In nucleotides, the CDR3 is TGCGCCAGCAGCTTAACCCCCTCGAACACTGAAGCTTTCTTT.

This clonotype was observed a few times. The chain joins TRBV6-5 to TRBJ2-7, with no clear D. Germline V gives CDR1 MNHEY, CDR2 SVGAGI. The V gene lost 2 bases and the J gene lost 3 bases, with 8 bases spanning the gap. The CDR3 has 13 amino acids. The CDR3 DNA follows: TGTGCCAGCAGTTACCTGGACCGCTACGAGCAGTACTTC. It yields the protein CASSYLDRYEQYF.

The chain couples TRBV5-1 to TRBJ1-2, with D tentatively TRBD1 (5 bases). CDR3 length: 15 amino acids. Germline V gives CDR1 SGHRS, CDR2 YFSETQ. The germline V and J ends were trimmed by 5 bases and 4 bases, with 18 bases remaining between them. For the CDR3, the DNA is TGCGCCAGCAGTGGGGACGGACGGGGAAGCTATGGCTACACCTTC. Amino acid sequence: CASSGDGRGSYGYTF.

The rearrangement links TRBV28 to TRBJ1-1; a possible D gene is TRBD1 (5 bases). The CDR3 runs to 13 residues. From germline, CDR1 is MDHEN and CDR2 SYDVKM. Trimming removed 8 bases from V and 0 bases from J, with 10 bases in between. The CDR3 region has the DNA TGTGCCAGCTACAGGTATATGAACACTGAAGCTTTCTTT. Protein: CASYRYMNTEAFF.

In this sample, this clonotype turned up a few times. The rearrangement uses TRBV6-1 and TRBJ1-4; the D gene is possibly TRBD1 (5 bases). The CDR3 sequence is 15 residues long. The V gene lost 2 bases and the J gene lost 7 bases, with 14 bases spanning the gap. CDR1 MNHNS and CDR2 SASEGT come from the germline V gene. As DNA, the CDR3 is TGTGCCAGCAGTGAATTTCGGGGGGTCGGTGAAAAACTGTTTTTT. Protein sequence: CASSEFRGVGEKLFF.

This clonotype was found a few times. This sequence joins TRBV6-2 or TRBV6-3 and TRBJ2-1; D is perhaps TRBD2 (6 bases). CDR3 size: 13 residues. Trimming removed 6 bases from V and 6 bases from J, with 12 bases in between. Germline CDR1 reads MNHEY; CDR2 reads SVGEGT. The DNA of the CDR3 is TGTGCCAGCAGGCCGGCGGGATTCAATGAGCAGTTCTTC. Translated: CASRPAGFNEQFF.

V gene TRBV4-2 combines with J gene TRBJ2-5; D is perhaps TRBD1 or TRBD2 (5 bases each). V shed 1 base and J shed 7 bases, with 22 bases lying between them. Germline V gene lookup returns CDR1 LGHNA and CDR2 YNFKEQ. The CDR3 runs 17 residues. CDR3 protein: CASSQVLMSYPRGTQYF. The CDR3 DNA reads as TGTGCCAGCAGCCAAGTACTCATGAGTTACCCGAGGGGGACCCAGTACTTC.

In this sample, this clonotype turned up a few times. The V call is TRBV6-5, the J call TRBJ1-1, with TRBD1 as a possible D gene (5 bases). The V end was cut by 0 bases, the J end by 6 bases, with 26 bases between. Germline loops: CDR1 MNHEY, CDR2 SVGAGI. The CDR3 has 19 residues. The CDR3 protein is CASSYSYDSHSGAGAEAFF. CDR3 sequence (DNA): TGTGCCAGCAGTTACTCCTACGACAGTCACAGTGGGGCTGGGGCTGAAGCTTTCTTT.

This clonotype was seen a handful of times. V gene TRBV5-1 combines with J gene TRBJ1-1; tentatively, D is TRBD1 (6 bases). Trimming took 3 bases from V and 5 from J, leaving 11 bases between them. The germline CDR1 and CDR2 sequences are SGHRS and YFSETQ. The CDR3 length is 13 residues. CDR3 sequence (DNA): TGCGCCAGCAGCTCAAGGGGGGCGACTGAAGCTTTCTTT. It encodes CASSSRGATEAFF.

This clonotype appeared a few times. The CDR3 loop is CASSQAGNVGYEQYF. In nucleotides, the CDR3 is TGTGCCAGCTCTCAAGCGGGGAATGTGGGCTACGAGCAGTACTTC. The chain uses TRBV18 and TRBJ2-7, with TRBD2 matching 7 bases. Germline lookup yields CDR1 KGHSH and CDR2 LQKENI. The CDR3 consists of 15 residues. Trimming cost V 6 bases and J 3 bases; bases outside gene matches: 11. The full variable domain, with the rest looked up from reference TRBV18 and TRBJ2-7, is NAGVMQNPRHLVRRRGQEARLRCSPMKGHSHVYWYRQLPEEGLKFMVYLQKENIIDESGMPKERFSAEFPKEGPSILRIQQVVRGDSAAYFCASSQAGNVGYEQYFGPGTRLTVT.

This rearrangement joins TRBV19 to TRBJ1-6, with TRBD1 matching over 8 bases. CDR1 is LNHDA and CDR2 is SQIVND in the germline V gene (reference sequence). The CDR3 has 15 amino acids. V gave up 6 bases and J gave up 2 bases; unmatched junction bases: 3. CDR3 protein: CASRPGGAYNSPLHF. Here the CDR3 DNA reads TGTGCCAGTAGGCCAGGGGGCGCCTATAATTCACCCCTCCACTTT.

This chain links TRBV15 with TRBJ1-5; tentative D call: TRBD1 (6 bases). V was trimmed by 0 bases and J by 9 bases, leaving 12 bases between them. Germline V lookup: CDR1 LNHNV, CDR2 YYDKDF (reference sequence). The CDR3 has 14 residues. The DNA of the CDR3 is TGTGCCACCAGCAGAGATCAGGGGCTCCGGCCCCAGCATTTT. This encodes CATSRDQGLRPQHF.

The CDR3 region has the DNA TGTGCCACCAGTGACTATAGCGGGGGGCTGACCGGGGAGCTGTTTTTT. Its protein product is CATSDYSGGLTGELFF. This chain links TRBV24-1 with TRBJ2-2; 10 nucleotides agree with TRBD2. Trimming removed 4 bases from V and 5 bases from J; junction bases left unmatched: 6. The CDR3 runs 16 residues. Germline assignment: CDR1 KGHDR and CDR2 SFDVKD.

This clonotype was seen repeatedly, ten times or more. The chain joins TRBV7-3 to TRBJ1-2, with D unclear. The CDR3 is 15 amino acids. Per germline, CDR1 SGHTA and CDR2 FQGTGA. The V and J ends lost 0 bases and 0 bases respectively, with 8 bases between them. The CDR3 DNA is TGTGCCAGCAGCTTAACGGCAAATTCTAACTATGGCTACACCTTC. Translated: CASSLTANSNYGYTF.

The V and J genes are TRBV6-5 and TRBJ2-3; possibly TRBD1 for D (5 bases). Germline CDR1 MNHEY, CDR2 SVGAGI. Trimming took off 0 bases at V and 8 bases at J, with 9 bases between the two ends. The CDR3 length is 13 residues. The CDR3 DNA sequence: TGTGCCAGCAGTTACTCACCCCAGGGTACGCAGTATTTT. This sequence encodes CASSYSPQGTQYF.

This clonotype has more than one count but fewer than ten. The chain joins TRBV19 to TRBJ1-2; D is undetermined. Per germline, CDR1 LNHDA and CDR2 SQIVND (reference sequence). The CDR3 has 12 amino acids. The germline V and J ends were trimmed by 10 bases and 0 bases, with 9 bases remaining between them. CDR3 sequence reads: CATGPPNYGYTF. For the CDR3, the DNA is TGTGCCACTGGGCCACCTAACTATGGCTACACCTTC.

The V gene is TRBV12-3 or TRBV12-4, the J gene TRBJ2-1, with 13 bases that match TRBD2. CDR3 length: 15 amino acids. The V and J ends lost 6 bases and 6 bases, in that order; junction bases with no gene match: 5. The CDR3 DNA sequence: TGTGCCAGCAGCCGGGGACTAGCGGGGCCCAATGAGCAGTTCTTC. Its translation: CASSRGLAGPNEQFF.